This T cell receptor (beta chain) was obtained from a study of shared clonotypes between healthy human individuals. Study-wide findings and caveats: How much donors shared clonotypes was expected to be affected by sequencing depth.

Note on this clone: What it binds is not known.

Original processing methods: With immunoSEQ giving junction-only sequences and no quality scores, filtering differed. Profiling relied on immunoSEQ multiplex PCR, and the TCRdb table lists in-frame clones only, not all of them. V, J and clone size derive from that table, while D and trimming were established from the DNA sequence. The sample shows some 480,000 clones, roughly 78% of them seen only once. The CDR3 contains 13 residues. J was trimmed by 8 bases and V by 4 bases; bases with no gene match: 7. In germline, CDR1 is SGHTA, CDR2 FQGTGA. The sequencing sample was made of PBMCs. This TCR came from a woman aged 35 to 49 in good health. Some clones in this sample may be carry-over from other donors' samples. V usage is TRBV7-3 and J usage is TRBJ1-1; 7 nucleotides match TRBD1. The chain's CDR3 is CASSSRGSQEAFF. The CDR3, as DNA: TGTGCCAGCAGCTCCAGGGGGTCCCAGGAAGCTTTCTTT.